This T cell receptor (beta chain) was sequenced during a study of glioma-infiltrating T cells after dendritic cell vaccination. Background on the study: The vaccine used monocyte-derived dendritic cells pulsed overnight with autologous tumor lysate. At biweekly intervals, patients got three intradermal dendritic cell vaccine injections.

TCRB CDR3 was amplified from 2 ug genomic DNA or less. Produced via immunoSEQ multiplex PCR; TCRdb's table is partial and in-frame only. The data contain roughly 100,000 clones, 90% of them singletons. Time point specified: after dendritic cell vaccination, including at tumor progression/relapse. None of the glioblastoma patients had an isocitrate dehydrogenase mutation. Germline-derived CDR1 and CDR2 are LNHDA and SQIVND (reference sequence). With 7 bases clipped from V and 4 bases from J, the junction kept 8 bases outside the gene matches. CDR3 length: 15 residues. This rearrangement joins TRBV19 to TRBJ2-3; 10 bases are a match to TRBD2. The sequenced sample was blood, obtained after dendritic cell vaccination. The receptor was isolated from a human donor with glioblastoma. CDR3 DNA: TGTGCCAGTACTTGGACTAGCGGAAACCCAGATACGCAGTATTTT. This encodes CASTWTSGNPDTQYF.